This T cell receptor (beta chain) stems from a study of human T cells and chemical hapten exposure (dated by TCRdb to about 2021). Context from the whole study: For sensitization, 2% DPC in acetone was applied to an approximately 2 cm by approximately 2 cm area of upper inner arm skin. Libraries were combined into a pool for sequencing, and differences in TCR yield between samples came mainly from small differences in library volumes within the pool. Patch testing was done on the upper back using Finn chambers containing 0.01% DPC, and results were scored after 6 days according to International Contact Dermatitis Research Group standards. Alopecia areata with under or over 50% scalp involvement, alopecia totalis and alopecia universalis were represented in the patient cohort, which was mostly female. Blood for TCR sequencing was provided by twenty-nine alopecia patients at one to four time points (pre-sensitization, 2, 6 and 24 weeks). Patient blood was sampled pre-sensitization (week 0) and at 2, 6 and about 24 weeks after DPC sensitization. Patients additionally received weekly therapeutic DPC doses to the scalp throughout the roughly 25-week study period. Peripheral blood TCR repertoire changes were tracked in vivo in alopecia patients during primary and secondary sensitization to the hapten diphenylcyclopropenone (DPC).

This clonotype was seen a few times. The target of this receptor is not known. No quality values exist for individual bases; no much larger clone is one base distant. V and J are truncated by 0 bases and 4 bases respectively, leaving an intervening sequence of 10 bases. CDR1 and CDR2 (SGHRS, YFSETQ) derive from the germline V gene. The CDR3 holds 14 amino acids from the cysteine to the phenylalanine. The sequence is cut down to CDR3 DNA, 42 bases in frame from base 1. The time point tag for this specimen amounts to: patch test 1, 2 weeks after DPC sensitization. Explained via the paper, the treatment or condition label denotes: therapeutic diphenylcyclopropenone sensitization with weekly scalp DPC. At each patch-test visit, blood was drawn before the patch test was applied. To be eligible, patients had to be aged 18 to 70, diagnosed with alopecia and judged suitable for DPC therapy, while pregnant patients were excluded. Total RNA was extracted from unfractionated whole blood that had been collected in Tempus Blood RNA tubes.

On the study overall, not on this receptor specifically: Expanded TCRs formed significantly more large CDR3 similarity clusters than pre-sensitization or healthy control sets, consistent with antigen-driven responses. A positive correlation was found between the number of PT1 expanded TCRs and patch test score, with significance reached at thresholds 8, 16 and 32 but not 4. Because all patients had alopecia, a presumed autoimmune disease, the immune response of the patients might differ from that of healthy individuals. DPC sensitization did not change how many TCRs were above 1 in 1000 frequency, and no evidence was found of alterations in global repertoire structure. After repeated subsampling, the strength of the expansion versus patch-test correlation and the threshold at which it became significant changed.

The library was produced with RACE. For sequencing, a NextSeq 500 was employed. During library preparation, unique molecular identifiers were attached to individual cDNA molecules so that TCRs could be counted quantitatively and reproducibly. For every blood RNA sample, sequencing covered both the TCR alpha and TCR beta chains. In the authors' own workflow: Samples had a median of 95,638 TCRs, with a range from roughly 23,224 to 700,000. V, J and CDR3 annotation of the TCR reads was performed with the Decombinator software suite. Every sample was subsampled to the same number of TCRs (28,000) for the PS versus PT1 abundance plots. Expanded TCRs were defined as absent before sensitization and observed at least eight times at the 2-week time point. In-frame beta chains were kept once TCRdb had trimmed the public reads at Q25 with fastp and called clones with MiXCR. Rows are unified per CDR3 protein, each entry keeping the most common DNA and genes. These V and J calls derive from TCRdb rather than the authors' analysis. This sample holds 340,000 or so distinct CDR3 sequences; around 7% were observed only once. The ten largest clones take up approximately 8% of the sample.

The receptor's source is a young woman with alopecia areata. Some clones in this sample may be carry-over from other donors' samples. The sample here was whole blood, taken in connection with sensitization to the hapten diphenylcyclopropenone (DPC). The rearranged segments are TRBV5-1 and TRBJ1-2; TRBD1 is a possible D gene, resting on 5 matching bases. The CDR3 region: CASSLGDGSYGYTF. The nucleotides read TGCGCCAGCAGCTTGGGGGACGGAAGCTATGGCTACACCTTC. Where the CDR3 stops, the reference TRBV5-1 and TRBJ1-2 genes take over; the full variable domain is KAGVTQTPRYLIKTRGQQVTLSCSPISGHRSVSWYQQTPGQGLQFLFEYFSETQRNKGNFPGRFSGRQFSNSRSEMNVSTLELGDSALYLCASSLGDGSYGYTFGSGTRLTVV.